The following is a T cell receptor beta chain sequence with its context. The repertoire was sequenced with immunoSEQ multiplex PCR; TCRdb's copy has only in-frame clones and lacks some. There are tens of thousands of clones in the sample; about nine tenths occur only once, and about 5% lies in the top ten. The entry originates in a study of blood T cell repertoires in COVID-19. This CDR3 region has 13 residues. The germline V gene has CDR1 SEHNR and CDR2 FQNEAQ (reference sequence). V was clipped by 4 bases and J by 4 bases, with 8 bases between them. Sequenced: peripheral blood. The sequence was obtained from a man between 60 and 75 years old with COVID-19, enrolled during active disease. The gene calls are TRBV7-9 and TRBJ2-1; possibly TRBD2 for D (6 bases). CDR3 DNA sequence: TGTGCCAGCAGCTGGGCGGGGTACAATGAGCAGTTCTTC. Translated: CASSWAGYNEQFF.